Given below is one T cell receptor (beta chain) in context. Its antigen is not yet known. The sample holds no much larger clone one base away, and base qualities are not on file. Read against the paper, the sample's time point label means: blood from clinic visit 5 months post-surgery; TSC patient then seizure free. The surgery cases showing the highest brain T cell transcript signatures were chosen for TCR beta chain sequencing of brain tissue and, when available, of blood. Prior to surgery, the patients had been treated with at least one anti-epileptic drug. TCR-sequenced patients were children with drug-resistant epilepsy due to tuberous sclerosis complex, focal cortical dysplasia, Rasmussen encephalitis or hemimegalencephaly. The Monarch genomic DNA purification kit was used to extract bulk genomic DNA from unsorted brain tissue and from whole blood. TCR beta chain sequences were generated from genomic DNA using the immunoSEQ assay. The original pipeline was this. CDR3 sequences that did not begin with the conserved framework cysteine at position 104 were removed by hand. To get clonality, the normalized Shannon's Diversity Index was subtracted from one, giving values from 0 (maximal diversity) to 1 (oligoclonal). To check whether a given CDR3 had different frequencies in two samples, for example brain versus blood, chi-squared comparison-of-proportions tests were used. Public clonotypes were found through immuneACCESS searches, while the VDJdb browser was used to judge similarity to known antiviral clonotypes. Entries here come from immuneACCESS through TCRdb and include only in-frame sequences with V and J called. Some clones fail to appear in such tables; in the studies checked, an unresolved V gene covers under half of the shortfall, and the cause of the remainder is unknown. The DNA gave D and trimming, while V, J and clone size come from that table. This sample lists 300,000 to 400,000 clones; roughly 93% were detected once. The top ten constitute roughly 5.7% of the sample.

These data come from a study of brain T cells in children with intractable seizures (dated by TCRdb to the early 2020s). Concerning the study at large: Resected brain tissue from 45 to 60 pediatric epilepsy surgery cases was first screened for immune gene transcripts using a NanoString immunology panel. Among the roughly 12 selected surgery cases, pre-surgery blood was additionally sequenced for eight, leaving four cases with brain tissue only.

Paper-wide results and their limitations: Because sequencing depth differed between pre- and post-surgery blood, the absence of clones from the pre-surgery sample may reflect undersampling. Viral specificity was inferred solely from CDR3 sequence similarity, and the HCMV serostatus of the patients was not known.

This specimen consisted of peripheral blood, obtained approximately 5 months after surgery. This receptor was taken from a boy younger than two with tuberous sclerosis and intractable seizures.

In nucleotide form, the sequence is TGTGCCAGCAGCCGGGCAGGCTACGAGCAGTACTTC. Translated, this is CASSRAGYEQYF. The rearranged segments are TRBV7-9 and TRBJ2-7, with the D gene not clear enough to name. The CDR1 and CDR2 encoded by the germline V gene (reference sequence) are SEHNR and FQNEAQ. V gives up 5 bases and J gives up 3 bases, and the segment between their germline ends measures 8 bases. Taken from cysteine to phenylalanine, the CDR3 has 12 residues. Of the read, only the CDR3 DNA is kept; its 36 bases are in frame from base 1.